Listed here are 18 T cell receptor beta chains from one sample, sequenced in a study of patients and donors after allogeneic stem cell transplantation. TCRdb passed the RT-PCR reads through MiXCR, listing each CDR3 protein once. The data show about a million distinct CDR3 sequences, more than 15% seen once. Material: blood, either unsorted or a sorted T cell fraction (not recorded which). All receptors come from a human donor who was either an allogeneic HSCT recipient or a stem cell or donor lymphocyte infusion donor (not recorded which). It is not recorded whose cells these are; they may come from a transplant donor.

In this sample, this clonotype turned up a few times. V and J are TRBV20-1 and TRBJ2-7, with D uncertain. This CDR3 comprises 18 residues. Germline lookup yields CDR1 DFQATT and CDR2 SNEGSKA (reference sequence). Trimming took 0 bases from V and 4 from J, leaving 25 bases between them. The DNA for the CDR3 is TGCAGTGCTAGAGATCCTAAGCCGGACGTAACTCAAAGGTACGAGCAGTACTTC. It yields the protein CSARDPKPDVTQRYEQYF.

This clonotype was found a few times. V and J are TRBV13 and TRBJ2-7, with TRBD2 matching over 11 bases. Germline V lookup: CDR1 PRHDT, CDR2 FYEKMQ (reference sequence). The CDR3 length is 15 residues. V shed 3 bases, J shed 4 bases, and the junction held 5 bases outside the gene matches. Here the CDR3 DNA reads TGTGCCAGCAGCTTCTTACTAGCGGGAGAGTACGAGCAGTACTTC. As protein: CASSFLLAGEYEQYF.

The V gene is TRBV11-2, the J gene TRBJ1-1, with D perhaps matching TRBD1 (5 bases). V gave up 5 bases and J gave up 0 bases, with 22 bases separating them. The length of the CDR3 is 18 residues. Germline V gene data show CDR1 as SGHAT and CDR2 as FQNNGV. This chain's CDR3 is CASSRYGRRGPMNTEAFF. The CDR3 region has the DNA TGTGCCAGCAGCCGATACGGCCGGAGGGGCCCCATGAACACTGAAGCTTTCTTT.

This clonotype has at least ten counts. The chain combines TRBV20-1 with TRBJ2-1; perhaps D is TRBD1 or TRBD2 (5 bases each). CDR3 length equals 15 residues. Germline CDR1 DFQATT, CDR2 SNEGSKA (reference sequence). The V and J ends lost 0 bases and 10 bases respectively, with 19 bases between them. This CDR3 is CSARDRTGPRREQFF. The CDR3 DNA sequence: TGCAGTGCTAGAGATCGGACGGGACCTAGGAGGGAGCAGTTCTTC.

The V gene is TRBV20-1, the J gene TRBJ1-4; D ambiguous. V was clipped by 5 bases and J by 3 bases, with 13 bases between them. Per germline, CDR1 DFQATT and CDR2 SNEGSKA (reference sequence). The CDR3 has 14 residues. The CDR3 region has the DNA TGCAGTGCTTACCCCGCGGGGTCTAATGAAAAACTGTTTTTT. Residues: CSAYPAGSNEKLFF.

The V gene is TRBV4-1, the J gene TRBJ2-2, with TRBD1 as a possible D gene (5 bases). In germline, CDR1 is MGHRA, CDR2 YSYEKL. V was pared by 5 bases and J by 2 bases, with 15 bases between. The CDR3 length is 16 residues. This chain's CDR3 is CASSGRTHGNTGELFF. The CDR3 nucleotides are TGCGCCAGCAGCGGACGGACACACGGAAACACCGGGGAGCTGTTTTTT.

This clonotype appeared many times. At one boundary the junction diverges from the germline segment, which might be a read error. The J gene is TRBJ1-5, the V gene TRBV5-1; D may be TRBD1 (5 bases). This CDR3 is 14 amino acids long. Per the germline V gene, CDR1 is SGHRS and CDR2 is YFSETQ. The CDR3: CASSLGAGNQPQHF. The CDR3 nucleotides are TGTGCCAGCAGCTTAGGGGCCGGCAATCAGCCCCAGCATTTT.

The CDR3 coding sequence is TGTGCCAGCAGTAAACAGGGGGCGAGGTCCGAGCAGTACTTC. Translated: CASSKQGARSEQYF. V usage is TRBV2 and J usage is TRBJ2-7, with TRBD1 matching over 9 bases. The CDR3 contains 14 residues. The J segment lost 6 bases and the V segment lost 5 bases, leaving 8 bases of the junction unmatched. CDR1 and CDR2 (germline): SNHLY, FYNNEI. The full variable domain, completed using reference TRBV2 and TRBJ2-7, is EPEVTQTPSHQVTQMGQEVILRCVPISNHLYFYWYRQILGQKVEFLVSFYNNEISEKSEIFDDQFSVERPDGSNFTLKIRSTKLEDSAMYFCASSKQGARSEQYFGPGTRLTVT.

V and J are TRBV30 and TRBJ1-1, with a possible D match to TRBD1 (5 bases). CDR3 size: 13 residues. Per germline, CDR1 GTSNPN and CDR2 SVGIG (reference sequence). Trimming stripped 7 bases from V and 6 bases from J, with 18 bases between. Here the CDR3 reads CAFQGRGDSEAFF. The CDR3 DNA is TGTGCCTTTCAGGGACGCGGGGATTCTGAAGCTTTCTTT.

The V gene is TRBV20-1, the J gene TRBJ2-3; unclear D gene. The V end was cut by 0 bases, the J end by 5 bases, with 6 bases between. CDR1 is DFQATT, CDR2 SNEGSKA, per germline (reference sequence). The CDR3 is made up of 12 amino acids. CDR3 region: CSARDPIDTQYF. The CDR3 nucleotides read TGCAGTGCTAGAGATCCGATAGATACGCAGTATTTT.

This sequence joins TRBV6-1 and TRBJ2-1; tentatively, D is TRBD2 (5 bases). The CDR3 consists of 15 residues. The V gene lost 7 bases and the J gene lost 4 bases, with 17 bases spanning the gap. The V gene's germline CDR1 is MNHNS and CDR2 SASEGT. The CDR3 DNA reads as TGTGCCAGCACCATCCGGGAACTCAATTACAATGAGCAGTTCTTC. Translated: CASTIRELNYNEQFF.

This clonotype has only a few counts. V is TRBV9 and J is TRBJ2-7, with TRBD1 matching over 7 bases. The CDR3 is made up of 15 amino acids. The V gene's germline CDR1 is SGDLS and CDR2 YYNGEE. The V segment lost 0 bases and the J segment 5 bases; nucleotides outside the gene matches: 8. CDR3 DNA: TGTGCCAGCAGCGTAGGCCAGGGGGTGGTCCACGAGCAGTACTTC. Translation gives CASSVGQGVVHEQYF.

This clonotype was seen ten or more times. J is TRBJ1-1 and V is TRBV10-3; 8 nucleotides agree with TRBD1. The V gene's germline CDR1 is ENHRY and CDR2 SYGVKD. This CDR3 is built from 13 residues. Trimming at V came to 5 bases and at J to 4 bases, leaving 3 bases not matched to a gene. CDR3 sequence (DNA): TGTGCCATCAGTTTACAGGGGGGCACTGAAGCTTTCTTT. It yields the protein CAISLQGGTEAFF.

This chain's CDR3 is CSARGRPGGRGGTEAFF. CDR3 nucleotides: TGCAGTGCTAGAGGACGCCCCGGGGGGCGCGGGGGCACTGAAGCTTTCTTT. V usage is TRBV20-1 and J usage is TRBJ1-1; D is possibly TRBD1 (6 bases). This CDR3 is 17 amino acids long. Germline-derived CDR1 and CDR2 are DFQATT and SNEGSKA (reference sequence). Deletions cut 1 base from V and 4 bases from J, with 22 bases between.

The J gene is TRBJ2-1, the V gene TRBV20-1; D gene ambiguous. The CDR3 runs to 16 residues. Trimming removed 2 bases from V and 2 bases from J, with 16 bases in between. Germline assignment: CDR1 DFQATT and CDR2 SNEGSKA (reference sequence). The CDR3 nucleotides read TGCAGTGCTAGACCCTATTTCGGAGCCCCCTACAATGAGCAGTTCTTC. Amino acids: CSARPYFGAPYNEQFF.

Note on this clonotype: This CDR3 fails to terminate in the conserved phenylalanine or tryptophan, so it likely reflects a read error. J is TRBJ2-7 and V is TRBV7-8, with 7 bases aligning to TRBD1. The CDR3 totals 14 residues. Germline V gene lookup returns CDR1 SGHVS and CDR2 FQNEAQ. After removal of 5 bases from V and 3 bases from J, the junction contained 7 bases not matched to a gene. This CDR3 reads CASSPRQGIYEQYL. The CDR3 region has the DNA TGTGCCAGCAGCCCGCGACAGGGAATCTACGAGCAGTACTTA.

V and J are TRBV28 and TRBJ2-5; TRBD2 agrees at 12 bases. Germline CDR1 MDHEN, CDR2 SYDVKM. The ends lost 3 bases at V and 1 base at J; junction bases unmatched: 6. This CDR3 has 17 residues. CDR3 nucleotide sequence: TGTGCCAGCAGTTTTCTGACTAGCGGGAGACCCCAAGAGACCCAGTACTTC. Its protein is CASSFLTSGRPQETQYF.

CDR3 sequence reads: CASIGDRNSNQPQHF. As DNA, the CDR3 is TGTGCCAGCATCGGGGACAGAAATAGCAATCAGCCCCAGCATTTT. This chain connects TRBV6-1 to TRBJ1-5; TRBD1 matches 7 bases. The trim removed 7 bases at V and 0 bases at J, leaving 6 bases unmatched. The CDR3 runs 15 residues. Germline CDR1 and CDR2: MNHNS and SASEGT.